One and the same sample provided the 32 T cell receptor beta chains below, sequenced in a study of blood T cells in healthy people across ages. Together with a sample-barcoded 5' primer, a J-beta primer mix was included in a second PCR lasting 7 to 11 cycles. MiXCR, run by TCRdb on the 5' RACE reads, gives a single entry per CDR3 protein. The sample consists of 1.5 million to 2 million distinct CDR3 sequences, about 49% of them appearing once. Sequenced sample: blood. The receptor set was obtained from a woman in her forties in good health.

This chain uses TRBV12-3 or TRBV12-4 with TRBJ2-7; the D gene could be TRBD1 or TRBD2 (6 bases each). The DNA end is more similar to TRBJ2-5, so the J call may be wrong. The CDR3 consists of 16 residues. CDR3 DNA: TGTGCCAGCACCCCCGCGGGACGCGTAGGGGGTGAGACCCAGTACTTC. It specifies CASTPAGRVGGETQYF.

The gene calls are TRBV24-1 and TRBJ2-1; 9 bases align to TRBD2. V lost 2 bases and J lost 9; bases outside the gene matches: 10. The CDR3 has 16 amino acids. Germline V gene sequence: CDR1 KGHDR, CDR2 SFDVKD. Here the CDR3 reads CATSDSSAGGPIEQFF. The CDR3 DNA reads TGTGCCACCAGTGATTCGTCTGCGGGGGGGCCTATTGAGCAGTTCTTC.

This clonotype was seen a handful of times. The CDR3 reads CAISGQGGNSGANVLTF. In nucleotides, the CDR3 is TGTGCCATCAGTGGACAGGGGGGGAACTCTGGGGCCAACGTCCTGACTTTC. The chain combines TRBV10-3 with TRBJ2-6; 9 bases are shared with TRBD1. Germline loops: CDR1 ENHRY, CDR2 SYGVKD. With V trimmed by 4 bases and J by 0 bases, 4 bases remained unmatched. The CDR3 covers 17 residues.

This clonotype was recorded a few times. The chain has TRBV27 and TRBJ2-6; D possibly corresponds to TRBD2 (6 bases). V lost 5 bases, J lost 4 bases, and 12 bases lay in between. This CDR3 is built from 15 residues. Germline-derived CDR1 and CDR2 are MNHEY and SMNVEV (reference sequence). CDR3 coding DNA: TGTGCCAGCAGTCAGGGACTTTCCGGGGCCAACGTCCTGACTTTC. Its translation: CASSQGLSGANVLTF.

This rearrangement joins TRBV7-2 to TRBJ2-1; no firm D call. The DNA end favors TRBJ2-7, so the J call may be wrong. This CDR3 has 15 amino acids. CDR1 and CDR2 (germline): SGHTA, FQGNSA. This chain's CDR3 is CASSSQKTSYNEQYF. CDR3 DNA sequence: TGTGCCAGCAGCTCCCAGAAGACGTCCTACAATGAGCAGTACTTC.

This clonotype was seen many times. The chain uses TRBV4-1 and TRBJ2-7; D is undetermined. The CDR3 spans 14 residues. Trimming shortened V by 0 bases and J by 5 bases, and 11 bases separated the two germline ends. CDR1 and CDR2 from the germline V gene are MGHRA and YSYEKL. The CDR3 is CASSQDPGRNEQYF. CDR3 bases: TGCGCCAGCAGCCAAGATCCAGGTCGAAACGAGCAGTACTTC.

The chain is built from TRBV27 and TRBJ1-1, with TRBD1 identical over 9 bases. The CDR3 is 13 residues long. J lost 4 bases, V lost 6 bases, and 3 bases had no gene match. Germline V CDR1 and CDR2: MNHEY, SMNVEV (reference sequence). The chain's CDR3 is CASSTGGFTEAFF. CDR3 DNA sequence: TGTGCCAGCAGCACAGGGGGCTTCACTGAAGCTTTCTTT.

The chain carries TRBV27 and TRBJ2-1; D is possibly TRBD2 (7 bases). The CDR3 is made up of 16 amino acids. CDR1 is MNHEY, CDR2 SMNVEV, per germline (reference sequence). Trimming pared 1 base from V and 2 bases from J, leaving 12 bases between. In nucleotides, the CDR3 is TGTGCCAGCAGTTTATATGGCGGGGGCCCCTACAATGAGCAGTTCTTC. Translation gives CASSLYGGGPYNEQFF.

V and J are TRBV3-1 and TRBJ1-1; 9 bases match TRBD1. The CDR3 extends over 15 amino acids. Germline assignment: CDR1 LGHDT and CDR2 YNNKEL (reference sequence). J lost 6 bases, V lost 3 bases, and 8 bases had no gene match. Here the CDR3 DNA reads TGTGCCAGCAGCCATTGGGACAGGGAACTATCTGAAGCTTTCTTT. Its translation: CASSHWDRELSEAFF.

The V gene is TRBV2, the J gene TRBJ2-7; D not certain. There are 14 residues in the CDR3. Per germline, CDR1 SNHLY and CDR2 FYNNEI. The germline V and J ends were trimmed by 5 bases and 2 bases, with 13 bases remaining between them. The CDR3, as DNA: TGTGCCAGCAGTCTCCGGATACTAACCTACGAGCAGTACTTC. Translated: CASSLRILTYEQYF. The variable domain in full, with the rest retrieved from reference TRBV2 and TRBJ2-7, is EPEVTQTPSHQVTQMGQEVILRCVPISNHLYFYWYRQILGQKVEFLVSFYNNEISEKSEIFDDQFSVERPDGSNFTLKIRSTKLEDSAMYFCASSLRILTYEQYFGPGTRLTVT.

The DNA for the CDR3 is TGTGCCAGCAGCCTAGGGGTAGGGGCAGGGGATGATCAGCCCCAGCATTTT. Encoded protein: CASSLGVGAGDDQPQHF. The chain uses TRBV7-9 and TRBJ1-5, with D possibly matching TRBD1 (6 bases). V lost 5 bases, J lost 5 bases, and 22 bases lay in between. Germline lookup yields CDR1 SEHNR and CDR2 FQNEAQ (reference sequence). The CDR3 runs 17 residues.

V and J are TRBV7-9 and TRBJ1-5, with 9 bases matching TRBD1. The CDR3 consists of 16 residues. The V segment lost 2 bases and the J segment 10 bases; nucleotides outside the gene matches: 12. Germline lookup yields CDR1 SEHNR and CDR2 FQNEAQ (reference sequence). The CDR3 region is CASSLHLAGQGHPQHF. DNA of the CDR3: TGTGCCAGCAGCTTACACCTTGCGGGACAGGGCCATCCCCAGCATTTT.

This clonotype has more than one count but fewer than ten. The V gene is TRBV6-5, the J gene TRBJ2-1; D possibly uses TRBD1 or TRBD2 (5 bases each). This CDR3 is 18 amino acids long. CDR1 and CDR2 (germline): MNHEY, SVGAGI. V lost 2 bases and J 9 bases, leaving 26 bases between the germline ends. The CDR3 DNA follows: TGTGCCAGCAGTTACGCTCACATCCGGGACGCTCTACCGGGTGAGCAGTTCTTC. It yields the protein CASSYAHIRDALPGEQFF.

The chain combines TRBV5-5 with TRBJ2-4, with D unclear. Germline V gene sequence: CDR1 SGHKS, CDR2 YYEKEE (reference sequence). This CDR3 is built from 14 residues. V was pared by 2 bases and J by 9 bases, with 15 bases between. As DNA, the CDR3 is TGTGCCAGCAGCTTATCCCCCTGGTGCGGCATTCAGTACTTC. Its protein product is CASSLSPWCGIQYF.

The gene calls are TRBV6-2 or TRBV6-3 and TRBJ2-1; D tentatively reads TRBD1 or TRBD2 (5 bases each). V lost 9 bases and J 6 bases, leaving 18 bases between the germline ends. CDR1 and CDR2 (germline): MNHEY, SVGEGT. The CDR3 contains 14 residues. The CDR3 nucleotides read TGTGCCAGTCAACCCGGGACCGTCCCCAATGAGCAGTTCTTC. It encodes CASQPGTVPNEQFF.

V usage is TRBV9 and J usage is TRBJ1-2, with D perhaps matching TRBD1 (5 bases). This CDR3 is 14 amino acids long. V shed 0 bases and J shed 8 bases, with 14 bases lying between them. CDR1 is SGDLS, CDR2 YYNGEE, per germline. CDR3 region: CASSVARQGGGYTF. The DNA of the CDR3 is TGTGCCAGCAGCGTAGCTCGTCAGGGAGGCGGCTACACCTTC. Combining the CDR3 with reference TRBV9 and TRBJ1-2 gives the whole variable domain DSGVTQTPKHLITATGQRVTLRCSPRSGDLSVYWYQQSLDQGLQFLIQYYNGEERAKGNILERFSAQQFPDLHSELNLSSLELGDSALYFCASSVARQGGGYTFGSGTRLTVV.

This rearrangement joins TRBV7-9 to TRBJ1-2; possibly TRBD1 for D (5 bases). The CDR3 is 15 residues long. Between the trimmed V and J ends, which lost 3 bases and 5 bases, there was a span of 16 bases. The germline gives CDR1 SEHNR, CDR2 FQNEAQ (reference sequence). The CDR3 bases are TGTGCCAGCAGCTTGGCAGGGCCGATGATGTATGGCTACACCTTC. Its protein product is CASSLAGPMMYGYTF.

The rearrangement links TRBV7-8 to TRBJ2-6; D remains unclear. Germline V gene data show CDR1 as SGHVS and CDR2 as FQNEAQ. The CDR3 has 17 residues. The V gene lost 4 bases and the J gene lost 0 bases, with 13 bases spanning the gap. CDR3 residues: CASSYSTMGSGANVLTF. CDR3 in DNA: TGTGCCAGCAGCTATTCAACCATGGGCTCTGGGGCCAACGTCCTGACTTTC.

This chain links TRBV5-1 with TRBJ2-2; 7 bases fit TRBD1. CDR1 and CDR2 (germline): SGHRS, YFSETQ. This CDR3 contains 15 residues. V dropped 4 bases and J dropped 5; count of bases not matched to a gene: 8. CDR3 DNA sequence: TGCGCCAGCAGCCCCGGACAGACAGGGACCGGGGAGCTGTTTTTT. Encoded protein: CASSPGQTGTGELFF.

This clonotype was observed a few times. V and J are TRBV28 and TRBJ2-7; a weak D match, TRBD2 (6 bases). This CDR3 has 14 residues. CDR1 and CDR2 (germline): MDHEN, SYDVKM. Trimming removed 6 bases from V and 0 bases from J, with 12 bases in between. CDR3: CASRGGLNSYEQYF. The CDR3 coding sequence is TGTGCCAGCAGGGGGGGATTGAACTCCTACGAGCAGTACTTC.

The CDR3 loop reads CASSSRQSNQPQHF. DNA for the CDR3: TGTGCCAGCAGCTCCCGACAGAGCAATCAGCCCCAGCATTTT. V usage is TRBV7-9 and J usage is TRBJ1-5; tentative D call: TRBD1 (5 bases). CDR1 SEHNR and CDR2 FQNEAQ come from the germline V gene (reference sequence). The CDR3 has 14 residues. With 4 bases removed from V and 1 base from J, the gap between germline ends came to 8 bases.

V gene TRBV6-5 combines with J gene TRBJ2-3; 9 bases map to TRBD1. V was clipped by 5 bases and J by 4 bases; unmatched bases: 4. Germline CDR1 MNHEY, CDR2 SVGAGI. The CDR3 runs to 14 residues. The DNA for the CDR3 is TGTGCCAGCAGTGAGAGGACAGGGGCAGATACGCAGTATTTT. Protein: CASSERTGADTQYF.

This clonotype was detected once. This chain links TRBV6-2 or TRBV6-3 with TRBJ2-5; TRBD2 matches at 13 bases. After removal of 6 bases from V and 5 bases from J, the junction contained 3 bases not matched to a gene. The CDR3 spans 14 residues. The V gene's germline CDR1 is MNHEY and CDR2 SVGEGT. The chain's CDR3 is CASRLAGGYETQYF. CDR3 nucleotide sequence: TGTGCCAGCAGACTAGCGGGGGGGTACGAGACCCAGTACTTC.

The gene calls are TRBV12-3 or TRBV12-4 and TRBJ2-1; D is perhaps TRBD2 (6 bases). The CDR3 consists of 17 residues. V was trimmed by 0 bases and J by 0 bases, leaving 12 bases between them. The CDR3 sequence is CASSLASGPFSYNEQFF. CDR3 sequence (DNA): TGTGCCAGCAGTTTAGCTAGCGGACCCTTCTCCTACAATGAGCAGTTCTTC.

This clonotype appeared a few times. J is TRBJ2-5 and V is TRBV29-1; TRBD2 might be the D (6 bases). Germline-derived CDR1 and CDR2 are SQVTM and ANQGSEA. Trimming took off 4 bases at V and 7 bases at J, with 16 bases between the two ends. The CDR3 sequence is 13 residues long. The CDR3 DNA reads as TGCAGCGTTGGGGAAGGAGGGCGGGGGACCCAGTACTTC. It is translated as CSVGEGGRGTQYF.

This rearrangement joins TRBV6-2 or TRBV6-3 to TRBJ2-5, with D possibly TRBD2 on 5 matching bases. V was pared by 6 bases and J by 4 bases, with 18 bases between. CDR1 is MNHEY, CDR2 SVGEGT, per germline. The CDR3 extends over 15 amino acids. The CDR3 DNA reads as TGTGCCAGCAGCCAGCCAGGACTGGCCCCAGAGACCCAGTACTTC. Translation gives CASSQPGLAPETQYF.

This clonotype occurred once. The chain has TRBV27 and TRBJ1-2; D is ambiguous. Germline V gives CDR1 MNHEY, CDR2 SMNVEV (reference sequence). V lost 6 bases and J lost 2, with 16 bases in between. CDR3 length: 15 residues. Here the CDR3 reads CASSVKDPGNYGYTF. The DNA of the CDR3 is TGTGCCAGCAGCGTAAAGGATCCTGGGAACTATGGCTACACCTTC.

This chain joins TRBV4-1 and TRBJ2-5; TRBD1 matches at 12 bases. The CDR3 has 16 amino acids. Germline loops: CDR1 MGHRA, CDR2 YSYEKL. With V trimmed by 0 bases and J by 6 bases, 5 bases remained unmatched. CDR3 nucleotide sequence: TGCGCCAGCAGCCAAGAGGGGACAGGGGGCGAGAAGACCCAGTACTTC. As protein: CASSQEGTGGEKTQYF.

The rearrangement uses TRBV11-2 and TRBJ2-7; no clear D gene. The J call is in doubt because the DNA end fits TRBJ2-5 better. The CDR3 is 17 residues long. Germline CDR1 is SGHAT and CDR2 is FQNNGV. DNA for the CDR3: TGTGCCAGCAGCTTATCTGTTGGATGGGCTTCGGTTGAGACCCAGTACTTC. Encoded protein: CASSLSVGWASVETQYF.

The V gene is TRBV6-1, the J gene TRBJ2-1; possibly TRBD1 or TRBD2 for D (5 bases each). Germline lookup yields CDR1 MNHNS and CDR2 SASEGT. V gave up 2 bases and J gave up 10 bases, with 15 bases separating them. There are 14 residues in the CDR3. CDR3 DNA: TGTGCCAGCAGTGAACCGACCGGGGCGAGCGAGCAGTTCTTC. Its translation is CASSEPTGASEQFF.

The rearrangement links TRBV28 to TRBJ1-2; possibly TRBD1 for D (6 bases). V lost 3 bases and J lost 2, with 16 bases in between. Germline V lookup: CDR1 MDHEN, CDR2 SYDVKM. The CDR3 has 16 residues. CDR3 protein: CASSFPQGIDNYGYTF. DNA of the CDR3: TGTGCCAGCAGTTTTCCGCAGGGGATAGACAACTATGGCTACACCTTC.

This clonotype was counted a single time. The chain has TRBV6-5 and TRBJ1-2; 9 positions agree with TRBD1. Per the germline V gene, CDR1 is MNHEY and CDR2 is SVGAGI. The CDR3 runs to 15 residues. The J segment lost 8 bases and the V segment lost 0 bases, leaving 7 bases of the junction unmatched. CDR3 nucleotides: TGTGCCAGCAGTTACTCGAGCGGGACAGGGAACGGCTACACCTTC. This codes for CASSYSSGTGNGYTF.